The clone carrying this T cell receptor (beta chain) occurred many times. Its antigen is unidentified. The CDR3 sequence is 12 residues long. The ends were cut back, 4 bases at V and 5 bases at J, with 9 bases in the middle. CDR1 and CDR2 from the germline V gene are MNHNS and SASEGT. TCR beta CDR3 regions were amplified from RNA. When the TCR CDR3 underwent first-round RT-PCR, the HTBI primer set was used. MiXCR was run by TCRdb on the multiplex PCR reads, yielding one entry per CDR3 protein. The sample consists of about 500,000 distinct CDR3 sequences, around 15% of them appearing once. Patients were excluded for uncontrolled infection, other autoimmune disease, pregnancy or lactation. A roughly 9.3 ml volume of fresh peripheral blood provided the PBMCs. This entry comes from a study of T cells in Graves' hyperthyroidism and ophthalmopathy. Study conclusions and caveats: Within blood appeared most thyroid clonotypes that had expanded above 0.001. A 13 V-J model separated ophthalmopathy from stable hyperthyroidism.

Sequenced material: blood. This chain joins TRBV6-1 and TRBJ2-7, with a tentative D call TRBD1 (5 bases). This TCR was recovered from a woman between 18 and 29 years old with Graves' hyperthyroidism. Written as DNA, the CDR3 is TGTGCCAGCAGTGCAGGGTTAGACGAGCAGTACTTC. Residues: CASSAGLDEQYF.